These 18 T cell receptor beta chains came from one sample sequenced in a study of T cell responses to AZD1222 COVID-19 vaccine. Produced via immunoSEQ multiplex PCR; TCRdb's table is partial and in-frame only. The sample has some 47,000 clones, roughly 89% seen once. This sample comprised peripheral blood, obtained 28 days after the second AZD1222 dose. The receptors come from an adult who received the AZD1222 COVID-19 vaccine.

The gene calls are TRBV5-1 and TRBJ1-5, with D perhaps matching TRBD1 (5 bases). V gave up 4 bases and J gave up 2 bases, with 13 bases separating them. From germline, CDR1 is SGHRS and CDR2 YFSETQ. The CDR3 covers 15 residues. The DNA of the CDR3 is TGCGCCAGCAGCCCTAGGGGAATCGGCAATCAGCCCCAGCATTTT. As protein: CASSPRGIGNQPQHF.

This clone has a single count. The chain joins TRBV7-2 to TRBJ2-7, with 15 positions matching TRBD2. V lost 5 bases, J lost 5 bases, and 10 bases stayed unmatched. The V gene's germline CDR1 is SGHTA and CDR2 FQGNSA. The CDR3 sequence is 17 residues long. The CDR3 nucleotides are TGTGCCAGCAGCCTAGACGGGACTAGCGGGAGGAGGAACGAGCAGTACTTC. Translation: CASSLDGTSGRRNEQYF.

This clone was seen a single time. The gene calls are TRBV7-9 and TRBJ2-7, with no clear D. This CDR3 spans 15 amino acids. The V gene's germline CDR1 is SEHNR and CDR2 FQNEAQ (reference sequence). Trimming cost V 1 base and J 2 bases, with 12 bases left between them. The CDR3 is CASSLDGGGTYEQYF. The CDR3 nucleotides are TGTGCCAGCAGCTTAGACGGTGGCGGAACCTACGAGCAGTACTTC. Complete variable domain (other parts from reference TRBV7-9 and TRBJ2-7): DTGVSQNPRHKITKRGQNVTFRCDPISEHNRLYWYRQTLGQGPEFLTYFQNEAQLEKSRLLSDRFSAERPKGSFSTLEIQRTEQGDSAMYLCASSLDGGGTYEQYFGPGTRLTVT.

To note about this clone: Germline and junction disagree at one end, which may indicate a read error. V usage is TRBV7-7 and J usage is TRBJ2-3; D is undetermined. CDR1 SSHAT and CDR2 FNYEAQ come from the germline V gene (reference sequence). The CDR3 runs 15 residues. The CDR3 sequence: CASSYGKGSTDTQYF. The CDR3 DNA is TGTGCTAGCAGCTACGGAAAAGGGAGCACAGATACGCAGTATTTT.

This rearrangement joins TRBV5-1 to TRBJ2-7, with TRBD2 as a possible D gene (5 bases). CDR3 size: 14 residues. Germline V CDR1 and CDR2: SGHRS, YFSETQ. Trimming removed 5 bases from V and 2 bases from J, with 14 bases in between. CDR3 DNA: TGCGCCAGCAGGAGCGGTTACGGCGCCTACGAGCAGTACTTC. Residues: CASRSGYGAYEQYF.

This chain connects TRBV18 to TRBJ1-5, with D possibly matching TRBD1 (5 bases). CDR3 length: 15 residues. Germline V lookup: CDR1 KGHSH, CDR2 LQKENI. V lost 3 bases and J lost 4, with 13 bases in between. The CDR3 sequence is CASSPGVDRNQPQHF. DNA of the CDR3: TGTGCCAGCTCACCCGGCGTAGACAGAAATCAGCCCCAGCATTTT.

This chain uses TRBV7-9 with TRBJ1-2, with 8 bases aligning to TRBD1. Looked up from germline, CDR1 is SEHNR and CDR2 is FQNEAQ (reference sequence). J was trimmed by 2 bases and V by 1 base; bases with no gene match: 15. This CDR3 comprises 19 residues. Written as DNA, the CDR3 is TGTGCCAGCAGCTTAGTGGTGGGGACCCGCAGGGGGCAGAACTATGGCTACACCTTC. Translated: CASSLVVGTRRGQNYGYTF.

CDR3 bases: TGCGCCAGCGAAAGGGGGGCCGGACTAGCGGGAGGGCCTGGGTCCTACAATGAGCAGTTCTTC. The encoded protein is CASERGAGLAGGPGSYNEQFF. The chain recombines TRBV5-1 with TRBJ2-1, with 15 bases fitting TRBD2. V was pared by 7 bases and J by 1 base, with 18 bases of the junction left unmatched. The CDR3 runs 21 residues. Germline CDR1 and CDR2: SGHRS and YFSETQ.

Only one count was recorded for this clone. This chain links TRBV5-1 with TRBJ1-2; tentatively, D is TRBD1 (5 bases). Trimming cost V 0 bases and J 3 bases, with 9 bases left between them. This CDR3 has 14 residues. The germline gives CDR1 SGHRS, CDR2 YFSETQ. The CDR3 nucleotides read TGCGCCAGCAGCTTGGCCGGGGGGGACTATGGCTACACCTTC. This translates into CASSLAGGDYGYTF.

This clone was seen just once. This chain connects TRBV5-4 to TRBJ2-7; D gene ambiguous. Trimming left V 4 bases short and J 4 bases short, with 12 bases between. The CDR3 has 13 residues. Germline loops: CDR1 SGHNT, CDR2 YYREEE (reference sequence). CDR3 loop: CASSPAVGYEQYF. CDR3 bases: TGTGCCAGCAGCCCCGCGGTGGGTTACGAGCAGTACTTC. Drawing the rest from reference TRBV5-4 and TRBJ2-7, the complete variable domain is ETGVTQSPTHLIKTRGQQVTLRCSSQSGHNTVSWYQQALGQGPQFIFQYYREEENGRGNFPPRFSGLQFPNYSSELNVNALELDDSALYLCASSPAVGYEQYFGPGTRLTVT.

This chain connects TRBV5-4 to TRBJ1-2; TRBD1 might be the D (5 bases). The CDR3 contains 14 residues. Germline values: CDR1 SGHNT, CDR2 YYREEE (reference sequence). The ends were cut back, 4 bases at V and 0 bases at J, with 10 bases in the middle. For the CDR3, the DNA is TGTGCCAGCAGCACTACAGGAACTAACTATGGCTACACCTTC. Amino acid sequence: CASSTTGTNYGYTF.

The rearrangement uses TRBV11-2 and TRBJ2-7; D not resolved. CDR3 length: 14 amino acids. V shed 4 bases and J shed 5 bases, with 15 bases lying between them. The V gene's germline CDR1 is SGHAT and CDR2 FQNNGV. CDR3 residues: CASSSLNFWDEQYF. The CDR3 DNA reads as TGTGCCAGCAGCTCCCTCAATTTCTGGGACGAGCAGTACTTC.

The chain employs TRBV10-3 and TRBJ2-7, with TRBD1 matching 8 bases. In germline, CDR1 is ENHRY, CDR2 SYGVKD. This CDR3 has 14 amino acids. The J segment lost 2 bases and the V segment lost 4 bases, leaving 4 bases of the junction unmatched. The CDR3 nucleotides read TGTGCCATCAGTGGGCAGGGGGCCACCTACGAGCAGTACTTC. Translating it yields CAISGQGATYEQYF.

This chain joins TRBV4-1 and TRBJ2-7; D remains ambiguous. The length of the CDR3 is 14 residues. Trimming pared 1 base from V and 1 base from J, leaving 8 bases between. Germline CDR1 is MGHRA and CDR2 is YSYEKL. In nucleotides, the CDR3 is TGCGCCAGCAGCCAAGTATCCTTATCCTACGAGCAGTACTTC. It specifies CASSQVSLSYEQYF.

This chain connects TRBV7-2 to TRBJ1-2; D might be TRBD1 (6 bases). The CDR3 is made up of 14 amino acids. The germline gives CDR1 SGHTA, CDR2 FQGNSA. The ends were cut back, 1 base at V and 4 bases at J, with 10 bases in the middle. CDR3 residues: CASSLEGVVYGYTF. CDR3 coding DNA: TGTGCCAGCAGCTTAGAGGGGGTCGTCTATGGCTACACCTTC.

As to this clone: This is likely a read error, given that the CDR3 carries no conserved phenylalanine or tryptophan at its end. No DNA is shown, since the ends of the CDR3 on it are uncertain; the CDR3 is the one TCRdb lists. V and J are TRBV15 and TRBJ2-3; TRBD2 is the table's D call, not checked against the DNA. The CDR3 numbers 13 amino acids, ends counted. The V gene's germline CDR1 is LNHNV and CDR2 YYDKDF (reference sequence). This CDR3 is CATSRDLSSGPVL.

The gene calls are TRBV5-1 and TRBJ2-5; no reliable D call. Trimming shortened V by 0 bases and J by 6 bases, and 9 bases separated the two germline ends. Germline V gene data show CDR1 as SGHRS and CDR2 as YFSETQ. This CDR3 is built from 13 residues. CDR3 sequence (DNA): TGCGCCAGCAGCTTGGCTGGCCAGCAGACCCAGTACTTC. Protein sequence: CASSLAGQQTQYF. Drawing the rest from reference TRBV5-1 and TRBJ2-5, the complete variable domain is KAGVTQTPRYLIKTRGQQVTLSCSPISGHRSVSWYQQTPGQGLQFLFEYFSETQRNKGNFPGRFSGRQFSNSRSEMNVSTLELGDSALYLCASSLAGQQTQYFGPGTRLLVL.

The V gene is TRBV2, the J gene TRBJ1-2; D not certain. Per germline, CDR1 SNHLY and CDR2 FYNNEI. The V end was cut by 9 bases, the J end by 0 bases, with 8 bases between. The CDR3 length is 12 residues. Here the CDR3 DNA reads TGTGCCAGGGGTGGAGCTAACTATGGCTACACCTTC. Translated, it gives CARGGANYGYTF.